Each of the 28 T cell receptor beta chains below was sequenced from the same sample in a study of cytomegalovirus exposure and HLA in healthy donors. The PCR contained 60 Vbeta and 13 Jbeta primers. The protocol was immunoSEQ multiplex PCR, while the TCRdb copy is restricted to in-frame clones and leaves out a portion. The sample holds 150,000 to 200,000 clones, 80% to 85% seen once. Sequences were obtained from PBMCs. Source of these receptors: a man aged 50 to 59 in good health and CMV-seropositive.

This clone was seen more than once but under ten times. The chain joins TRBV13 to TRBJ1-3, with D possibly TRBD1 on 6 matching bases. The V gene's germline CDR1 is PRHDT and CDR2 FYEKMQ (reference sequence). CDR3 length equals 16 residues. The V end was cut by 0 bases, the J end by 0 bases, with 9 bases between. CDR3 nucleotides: TGTGCCAGCAGCTTAGGACAGGGCAACTCTGGAAACACCATATATTTT. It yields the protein CASSLGQGNSGNTIYF.

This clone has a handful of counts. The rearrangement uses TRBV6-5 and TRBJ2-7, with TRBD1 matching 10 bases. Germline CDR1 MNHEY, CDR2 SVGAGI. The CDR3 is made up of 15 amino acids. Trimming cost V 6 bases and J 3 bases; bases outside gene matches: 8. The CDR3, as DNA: TGTGCCAGCAGCCCCACCTGGACAGGGGGCTACGAGCAGTACTTC. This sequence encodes CASSPTWTGGYEQYF.

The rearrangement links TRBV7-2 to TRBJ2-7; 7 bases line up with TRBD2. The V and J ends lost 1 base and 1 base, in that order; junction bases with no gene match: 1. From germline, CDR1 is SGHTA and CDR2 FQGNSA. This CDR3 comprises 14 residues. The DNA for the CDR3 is TGTGCCAGCAGCTTAGGCGGGGGTTCCTACGAGCAGTACTTC. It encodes CASSLGGGSYEQYF.

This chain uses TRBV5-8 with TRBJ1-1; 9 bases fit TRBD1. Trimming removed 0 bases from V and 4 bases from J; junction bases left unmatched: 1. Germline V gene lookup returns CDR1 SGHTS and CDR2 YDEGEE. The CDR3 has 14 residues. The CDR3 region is CASSLGQGGTEAFF. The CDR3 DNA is TGTGCCAGCAGCTTGGGACAGGGGGGCACTGAAGCTTTCTTT.

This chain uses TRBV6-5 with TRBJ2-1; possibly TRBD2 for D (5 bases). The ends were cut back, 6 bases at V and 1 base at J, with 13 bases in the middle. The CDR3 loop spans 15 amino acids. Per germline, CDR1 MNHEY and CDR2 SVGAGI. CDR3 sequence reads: CASRTNIESYNEQFF. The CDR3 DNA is TGTGCCAGCAGGACTAACATCGAGTCCTACAATGAGCAGTTCTTC.

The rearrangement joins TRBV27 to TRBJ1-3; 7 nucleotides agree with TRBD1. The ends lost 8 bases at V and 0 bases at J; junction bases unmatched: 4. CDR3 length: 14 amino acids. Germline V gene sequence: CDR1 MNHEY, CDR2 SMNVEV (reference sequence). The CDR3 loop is CASADRSSGNTIYF. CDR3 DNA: TGTGCCAGCGCGGACAGGAGCTCTGGAAACACCATATATTTT.

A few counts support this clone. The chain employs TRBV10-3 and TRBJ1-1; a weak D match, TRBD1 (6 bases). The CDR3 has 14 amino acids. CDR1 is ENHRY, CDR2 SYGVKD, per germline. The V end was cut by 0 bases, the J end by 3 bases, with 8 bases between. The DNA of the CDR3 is TGTGCCATCAGTGAGTCCAGGGGTGACACTGAAGCTTTCTTT. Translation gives CAISESRGDTEAFF.

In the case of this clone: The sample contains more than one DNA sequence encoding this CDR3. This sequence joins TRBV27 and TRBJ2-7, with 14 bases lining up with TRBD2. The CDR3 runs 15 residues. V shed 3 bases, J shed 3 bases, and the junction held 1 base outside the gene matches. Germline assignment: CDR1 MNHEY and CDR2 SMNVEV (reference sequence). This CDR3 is CASSFGLAGGYEQYF. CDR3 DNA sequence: TGTGCCAGCAGTTTCGGACTAGCGGGAGGCTACGAGCAGTACTTC.

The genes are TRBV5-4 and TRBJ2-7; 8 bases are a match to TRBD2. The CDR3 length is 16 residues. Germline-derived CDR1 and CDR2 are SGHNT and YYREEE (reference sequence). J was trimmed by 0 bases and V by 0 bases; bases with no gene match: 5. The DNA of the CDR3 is TGTGCCAGCAGCTTGGATAGCGGGACCTACTCCTACGAGCAGTACTTC. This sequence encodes CASSLDSGTYSYEQYF.

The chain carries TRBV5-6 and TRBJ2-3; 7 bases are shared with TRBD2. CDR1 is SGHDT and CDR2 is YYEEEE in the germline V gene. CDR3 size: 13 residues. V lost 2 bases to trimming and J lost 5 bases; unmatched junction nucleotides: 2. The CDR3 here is CASSFSGVDTQYF. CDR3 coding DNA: TGTGCCAGCAGCTTCAGCGGGGTAGATACGCAGTATTTT. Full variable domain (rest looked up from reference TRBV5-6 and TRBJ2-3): DAGVTQSPTHLIKTRGQQVTLRCSPKSGHDTVSWYQQALGQGPQFIFQYYEEEERQRGNFPDRFSGHQFPNYSSELNVNALLLGDSALYLCASSFSGVDTQYFGPGTRLTVL.

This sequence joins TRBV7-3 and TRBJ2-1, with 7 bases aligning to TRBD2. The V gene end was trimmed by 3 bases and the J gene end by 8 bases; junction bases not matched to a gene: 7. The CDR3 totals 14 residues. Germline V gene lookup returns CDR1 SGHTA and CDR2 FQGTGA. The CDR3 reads CASSLAAGVDEQFF. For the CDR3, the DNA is TGTGCCAGCAGCTTGGCGGCGGGAGTTGATGAGCAGTTCTTC.

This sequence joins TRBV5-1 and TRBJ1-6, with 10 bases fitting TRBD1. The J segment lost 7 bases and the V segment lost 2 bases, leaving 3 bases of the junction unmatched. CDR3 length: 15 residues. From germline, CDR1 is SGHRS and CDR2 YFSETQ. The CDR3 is CASSFDRGRNSPLHF. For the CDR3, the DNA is TGCGCCAGCAGCTTCGACAGGGGGCGAAATTCACCCCTCCACTTT. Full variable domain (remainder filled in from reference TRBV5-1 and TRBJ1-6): KAGVTQTPRYLIKTRGQQVTLSCSPISGHRSVSWYQQTPGQGLQFLFEYFSETQRNKGNFPGRFSGRQFSNSRSEMNVSTLELGDSALYLCASSFDRGRNSPLHFGNGTRLTVT.

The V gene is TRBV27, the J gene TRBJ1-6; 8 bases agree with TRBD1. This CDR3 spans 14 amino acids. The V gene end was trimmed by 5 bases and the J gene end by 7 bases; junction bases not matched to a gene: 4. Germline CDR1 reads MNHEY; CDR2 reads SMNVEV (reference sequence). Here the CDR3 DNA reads TGTGCCAGCAGTAGGACAGGGAAGAATTCACCCCTCCACTTT. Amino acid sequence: CASSRTGKNSPLHF.

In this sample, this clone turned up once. Written as DNA, the CDR3 is TGTGCCAGCAGCTTAGGAGGGCCAAAAGAGACCCAGTACTTC. Its protein is CASSLGGPKETQYF. The chain carries TRBV7-3 and TRBJ2-5; possibly TRBD2 for D (6 bases). Trimming removed 2 bases at V and 3 bases at J, with 10 bases between. The CDR3 runs 14 residues. CDR1 and CDR2 (germline): SGHTA, FQGTGA.

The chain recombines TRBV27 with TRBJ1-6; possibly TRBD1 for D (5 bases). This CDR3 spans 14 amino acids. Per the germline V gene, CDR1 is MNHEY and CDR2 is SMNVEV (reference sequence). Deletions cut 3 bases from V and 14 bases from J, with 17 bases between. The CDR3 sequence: CASSFVTVNSALHF. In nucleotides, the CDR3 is TGTGCCAGCAGTTTTGTGACAGTAAATTCGGCCCTCCACTTT.

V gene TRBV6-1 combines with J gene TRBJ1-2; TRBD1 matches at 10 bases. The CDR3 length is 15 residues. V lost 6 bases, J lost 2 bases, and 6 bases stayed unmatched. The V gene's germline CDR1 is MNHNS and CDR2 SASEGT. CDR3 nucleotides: TGTGCCAGCAGGGATAGACAGGGGGCGAACTATGGCTACACCTTC. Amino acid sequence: CASRDRQGANYGYTF.

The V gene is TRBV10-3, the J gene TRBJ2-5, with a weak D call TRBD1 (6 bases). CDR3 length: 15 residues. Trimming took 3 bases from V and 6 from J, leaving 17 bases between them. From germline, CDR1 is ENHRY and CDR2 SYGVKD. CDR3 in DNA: TGTGCCATCAGTGACCAGGGGTCGTCCGTAAAGACCCAGTACTTC. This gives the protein CAISDQGSSVKTQYF.

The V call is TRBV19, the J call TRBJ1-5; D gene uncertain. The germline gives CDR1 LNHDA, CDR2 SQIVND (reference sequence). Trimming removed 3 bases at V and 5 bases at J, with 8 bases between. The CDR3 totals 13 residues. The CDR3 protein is CASSIPPYQPQHF. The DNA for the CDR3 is TGTGCCAGTAGTATTCCTCCCTATCAGCCCCAGCATTTT.

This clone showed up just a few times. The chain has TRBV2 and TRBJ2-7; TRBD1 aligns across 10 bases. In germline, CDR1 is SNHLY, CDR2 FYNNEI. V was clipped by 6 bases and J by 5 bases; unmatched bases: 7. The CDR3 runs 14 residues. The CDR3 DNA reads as TGTGCCAGCAGAGCCGGGACAGGGGAAAACGAGCAGTACTTC. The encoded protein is CASRAGTGENEQYF.

CDR3 sequence (DNA): TGTGCCACCAGCAGAGATCAGGGGTACTATGGCTACACCTTC. This gives the protein CATSRDQGYYGYTF. This chain joins TRBV15 and TRBJ1-2, with D perhaps TRBD1 (6 bases). This CDR3 spans 14 amino acids. Germline CDR1 and CDR2: LNHNV and YYDKDF (reference sequence). V was cut by 0 bases and J by 3 bases, with 8 bases left in between.

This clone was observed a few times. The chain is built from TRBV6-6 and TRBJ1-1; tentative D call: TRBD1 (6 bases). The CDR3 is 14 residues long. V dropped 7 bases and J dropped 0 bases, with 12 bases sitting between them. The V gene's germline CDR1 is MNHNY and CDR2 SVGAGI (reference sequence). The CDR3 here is CASMRTDMNTEAFF. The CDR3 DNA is TGTGCCAGCATGCGGACAGACATGAACACTGAAGCTTTCTTT.

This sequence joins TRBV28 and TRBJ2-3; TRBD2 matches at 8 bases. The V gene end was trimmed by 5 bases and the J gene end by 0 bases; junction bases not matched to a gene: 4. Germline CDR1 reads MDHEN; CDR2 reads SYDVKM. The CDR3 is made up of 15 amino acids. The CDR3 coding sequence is TGTGCCAGCAGTCCACTAGCGGAGAGCACAGATACGCAGTATTTT. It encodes CASSPLAESTDTQYF.

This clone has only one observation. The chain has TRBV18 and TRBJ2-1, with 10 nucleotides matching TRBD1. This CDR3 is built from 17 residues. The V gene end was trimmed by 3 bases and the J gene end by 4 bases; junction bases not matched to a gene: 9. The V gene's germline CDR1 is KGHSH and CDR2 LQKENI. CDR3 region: CASSPKPRQGAYNEQFF. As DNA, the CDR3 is TGTGCCAGCTCACCGAAACCCCGACAGGGGGCATACAATGAGCAGTTCTTC. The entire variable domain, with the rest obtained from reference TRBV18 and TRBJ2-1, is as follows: NAGVMQNPRHLVRRRGQEARLRCSPMKGHSHVYWYRQLPEEGLKFMVYLQKENIIDESGMPKERFSAEFPKEGPSILRIQQVVRGDSAAYFCASSPKPRQGAYNEQFFGPGTRLTVL.

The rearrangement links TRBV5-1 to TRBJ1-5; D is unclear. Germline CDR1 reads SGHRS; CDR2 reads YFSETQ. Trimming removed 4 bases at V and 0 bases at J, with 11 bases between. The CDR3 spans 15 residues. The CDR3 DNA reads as TGCGCCAGCAGCGAGAACGGAGGTAGCAATCAGCCCCAGCATTTT. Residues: CASSENGGSNQPQHF.

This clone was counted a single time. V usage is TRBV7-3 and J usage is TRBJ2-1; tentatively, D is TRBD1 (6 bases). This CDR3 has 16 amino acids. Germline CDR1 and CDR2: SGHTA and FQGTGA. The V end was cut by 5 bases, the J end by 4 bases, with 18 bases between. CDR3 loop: CASSHIDRDKYNEQFF. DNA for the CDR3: TGTGCCAGCAGCCACATAGACCGGGACAAATACAATGAGCAGTTCTTC. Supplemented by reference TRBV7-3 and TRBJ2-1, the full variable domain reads GAGVSQTPSNKVTEKGKYVELRCDPISGHTALYWYRQSLGQGPEFLIYFQGTGAADDSGLPNDRFFAVRPEGSVSTLKIQRTERGDSAVYLCASSHIDRDKYNEQFFGPGTRLTVL.

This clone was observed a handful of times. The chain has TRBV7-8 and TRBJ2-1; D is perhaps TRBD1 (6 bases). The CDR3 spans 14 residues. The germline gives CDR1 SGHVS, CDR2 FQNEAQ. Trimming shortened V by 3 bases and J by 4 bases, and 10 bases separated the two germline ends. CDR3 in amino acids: CASSFSGQYNEQFF. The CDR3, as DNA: TGTGCCAGCAGCTTTTCAGGACAGTACAATGAGCAGTTCTTC.

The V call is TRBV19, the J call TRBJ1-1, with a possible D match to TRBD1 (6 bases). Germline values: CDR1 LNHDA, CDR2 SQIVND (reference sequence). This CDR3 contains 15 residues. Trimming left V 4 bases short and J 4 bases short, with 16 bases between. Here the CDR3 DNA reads TGTGCCAGTAGTACTCCGATGACAGGTCCCACTGAAGCTTTCTTT. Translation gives CASSTPMTGPTEAFF.

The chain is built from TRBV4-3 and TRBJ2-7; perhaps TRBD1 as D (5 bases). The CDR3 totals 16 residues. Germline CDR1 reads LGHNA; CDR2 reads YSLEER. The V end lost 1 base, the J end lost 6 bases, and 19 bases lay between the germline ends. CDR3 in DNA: TGCGCCAGCAGCCAAGTGGACACATCTCCCTTGGGCGAGCAGTACTTC. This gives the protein CASSQVDTSPLGEQYF.